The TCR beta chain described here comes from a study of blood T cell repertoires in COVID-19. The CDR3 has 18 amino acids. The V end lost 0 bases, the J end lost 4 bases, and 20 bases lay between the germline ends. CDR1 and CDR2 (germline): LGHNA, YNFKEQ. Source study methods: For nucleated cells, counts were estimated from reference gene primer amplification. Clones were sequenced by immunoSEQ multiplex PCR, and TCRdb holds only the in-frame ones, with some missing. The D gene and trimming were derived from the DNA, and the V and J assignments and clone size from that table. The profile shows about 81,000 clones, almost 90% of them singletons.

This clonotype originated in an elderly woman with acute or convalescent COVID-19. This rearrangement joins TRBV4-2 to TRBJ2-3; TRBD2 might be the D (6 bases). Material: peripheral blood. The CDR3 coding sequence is TGTGCCAGCAGCCAAGAGAAAAACCTAGCGCTGAGCGCAGATACGCAGTATTTT. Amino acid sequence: CASSQEKNLALSADTQYF.